This paragraph covers one T cell receptor beta chain sequence. What it recognizes is unknown. The primer mix had 60 Vbeta and 13 Jbeta primers. Authors' analysis steps: Later reanalysis found roughly 80 million unique TCR beta chains, around 10 million of them shared. The repertoire was sequenced with immunoSEQ multiplex PCR; TCRdb's copy has only in-frame clones and lacks some. Clone size and the V and J calls come from that table; the DNA yielded D and trimming. The sample has some 120,000 clones; around two thirds are singletons. This sample was included in a study of cytomegalovirus exposure and HLA in healthy donors. Study background: Genetic ancestry analysis placed around four fifths of the 300 to 500 donors that were genotyped in the Caucasian-associated cluster.

Germline V CDR1 and CDR2: KGHSH, LQKENI. The CDR3 contains 13 residues. V was trimmed by 4 bases and J by 6 bases, leaving 13 bases between them. Points from the study as a whole: A few V segments could not be told apart, such as TRBV6-2 and TRBV6-3, and were left out. TCR beta V- and J-gene trimming was later associated with a missense DCLRE1C variant.

The receptor was derived from a man aged 60 to 75 in good health and CMV-seropositive. The chain employs TRBV18 and TRBJ2-7; the D gene is possibly TRBD1 (7 bases). Source material: PBMCs. CDR3 sequence (DNA): TGTGCCAGCTCACTAGGGGGGACAGTCGAGCAGTACTTC. As protein: CASSLGGTVEQYF.